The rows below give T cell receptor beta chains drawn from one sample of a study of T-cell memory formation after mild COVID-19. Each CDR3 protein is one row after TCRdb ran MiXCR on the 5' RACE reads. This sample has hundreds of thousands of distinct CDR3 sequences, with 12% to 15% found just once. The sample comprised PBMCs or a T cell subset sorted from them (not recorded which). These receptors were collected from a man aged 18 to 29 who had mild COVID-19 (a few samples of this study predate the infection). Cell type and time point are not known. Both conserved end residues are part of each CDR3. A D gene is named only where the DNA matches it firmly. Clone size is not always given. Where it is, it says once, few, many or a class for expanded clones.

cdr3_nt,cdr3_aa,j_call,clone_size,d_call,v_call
TGTGCCAGCAGCTTCCTGACGGAGACCCAGTACTTC,CASSFLTETQYF,TRBJ2-5,few,.,TRBV7-2
TGCAGTGCTAGCAGGGTTGAAGCTTTCTTT,CSASRVEAFF,TRBJ1-1,once,.,TRBV20-1
TGTGCCAGCAGCGGTCCTGGACAGGGCCTCACCGGGGAGCTGTTTTTT,CASSGPGQGLTGELFF,TRBJ2-2,few,TRBD1,TRBV11-2
TGCGCCAGCAGCTTGAGGGGAGGCGCCTACAATGAGCAGTTCTTC,CASSLRGGAYNEQFF,TRBJ2-1,.,.,TRBV5-1
TGTGCCAGCAGCTTGATTGTAGGTTCACCCCTCCACTTT,CASSLIVGSPLHF,TRBJ1-6,many,.,TRBV7-9
TGTGCCAGCAGCCCCGGCGGGGGGGAGGGTCAGCCCCAGCATTTT,CASSPGGGEGQPQHF,TRBJ1-5,.,.,TRBV5-5
TGTGCCAGCAGCCCACGAAAAAAGAGCTCCTACGAGCAGTACTTC,CASSPRKKSSYEQYF,TRBJ2-7,.,.,TRBV21-1
TGTGCCAGCAGAAAAAGCGGGGGTGAGCAGTTCTTC,CASRKSGGEQFF,TRBJ2-1,few,TRBD2,TRBV12-3/TRBV12-4
TGCGCCAGCAGCCATGGGGGTTTCACAGATACGCAGTATTTT,CASSHGGFTDTQYF,TRBJ2-3,.,.,TRBV4-3
TGCGCCAGCAGCTGGGGACAGGGAAGTAGCAATGAGCAGTTCTTC,CASSWGQGSSNEQFF,TRBJ2-1,.,TRBD1,TRBV5-1
TGTGCCAGCAGTGCGTCGTGGGTATCCGCGGAGACCCAGTACTTC,CASSASWVSAETQYF,TRBJ2-5,.,.,TRBV2
TGTGCCAGCAGTCCCAGGAGGGGCGCGAGCACAGATACGCAGTATTTT,CASSPRRGASTDTQYF,TRBJ2-3,.,.,TRBV6-2/TRBV6-3
TGTGCCAGCAGCTTGCAGAGGGGGCTGTTCAATGAGCAGTTCTTC,CASSLQRGLFNEQFF,TRBJ2-1,.,TRBD1,TRBV7-9
TGCGCCAGCAGCCAAGCGGGGGTGTCCGGTGGGCAGTACTTC,CASSQAGVSGGQYF,TRBJ2-7,.,TRBD2,TRBV5-1
TGCGCCAGCAGCTACAGGGGAGCTGAATTCTACGAGCAGTACTTC,CASSYRGAEFYEQYF,TRBJ2-7,.,TRBD1,TRBV5-1
TGTGCCACCAGCAGAGTTGAAGTTTTAGACCAGTACTTC,CATSRVEVLDQYF,TRBJ2-4,.,.,TRBV15
TGTGCCAGCAGCTTTCTCGGGCCCAGAGTGGGGTGGGGATATCAGCCCCAGCATTTT,CASSFLGPRVGWGYQPQHF,TRBJ1-5,.,.,TRBV7-3
TGTGCCAGCGGACAACAGGGGGGGAATCAGCCCCAGCATTTT,CASGQQGGNQPQHF,TRBJ1-5,once,TRBD1,TRBV7-2
TGCAGCGGGGTTGAGGGCTATGGCTACACCTTC,CSGVEGYGYTF,TRBJ1-2,.,.,TRBV29-1
TGTGCCAGCAGTTTAGGGACCAAGTTGGATGAGCAGTTCTTC,CASSLGTKLDEQFF,TRBJ2-1,few,.,TRBV28
TGCGCCAGCCGCGGCCTACTCCTCAACACTGAAGCTTTCTTT,CASRGLLLNTEAFF,TRBJ1-1,few,.,TRBV4-1
TGTGCCAGCAGCGACCTGCTGGTAACGCAGTATTTT,CASSDLLVTQYF,TRBJ2-3,.,.,TRBV7-2
TGCGCCAGCAGCCCCCAAGGGGGGGCTGATTCACCCCTCCACTTT,CASSPQGGADSPLHF,TRBJ1-6,.,.,TRBV5-1
TGTGCCAGCAGCCCCGGCCCACGGAATCAGCCCCAGCATTTT,CASSPGPRNQPQHF,TRBJ1-5,.,.,TRBV7-9
TGTGCCAGCACCTCGGGAGGTTCGAACACTGAAGCTTTCTTT,CASTSGGSNTEAFF,TRBJ1-1,.,.,TRBV6-5
TGTGCCACCAGCAGGAGTCGGACAGGCGAATCGGGAGGGACGCAGTATTTT,CATSRSRTGESGGTQYF,TRBJ2-3,few,.,TRBV15
TGTGCCGTCCCCCAAGCGGGGCCGAACACCGGGGAGCTGTTTTTT,CAVPQAGPNTGELFF,TRBJ2-2,few,TRBD2,TRBV12-3/TRBV12-4
TGTGCCAGCAGCTTAGCGCTTGGCAATCAGCCCCAGCATTTT,CASSLALGNQPQHF,TRBJ1-5,many,.,TRBV7-2
TGTGCCAGCAGCTTAGGGACAGGTTTATTTTCGCGGACCGGGGAGCTGTTTTTT,CASSLGTGLFSRTGELFF,TRBJ2-2,few,TRBD1,TRBV7-2
TGTGCCATCAGGACTAGCGGGGGTAACAATGAGCAGTTCTTC,CAIRTSGGNNEQFF,TRBJ2-1,.,TRBD2,TRBV10-3
TGTGCCAGCAGCCCCGCCGGTTACGAGCAGTACTTC,CASSPAGYEQYF,TRBJ2-7,many,.,TRBV12-3/TRBV12-4
TGTGCCATCTGGAGTTCCTCCTCTGGAAACACCATATATTTT,CAIWSSSSGNTIYF,TRBJ1-3,once,.,TRBV10-3
TGCAGCGTTGGGGCGGGGGACACTGAAGCTTTCTTT,CSVGAGDTEAFF,TRBJ1-1,.,.,TRBV29-1
TGTGCCAGCAGCTTTAACCCGCTGGATACGCAGTATTTT,CASSFNPLDTQYF,TRBJ2-3,few,.,TRBV7-2
TGTGCCAGCAGCTTAGTGGCAGGGGTCGGGGAGACCCAGTACTTC,CASSLVAGVGETQYF,TRBJ2-5,.,.,TRBV7-9
TGCGCCAGCAGCCAAGAGACGGGGGGGCCTGGAAACATTCAGTACTTC,CASSQETGGPGNIQYF,TRBJ2-4,.,TRBD2,TRBV4-3
TGTGCCAGCAGGGGAGACCGTTACCTTGAGCAGTTCTTC,CASRGDRYLEQFF,TRBJ2-1,.,.,TRBV7-8
TGCGCCAGCAGCCCCTGGGACCCGGTGGATACGCAGTATTTT,CASSPWDPVDTQYF,TRBJ2-3,many,.,TRBV5-1
TGTGCCAGCGCTGTGAATCAGCCCCAGCATTTT,CASAVNQPQHF,TRBJ1-5,few,.,TRBV12-3/TRBV12-4
TGCAGCCCGGGATTTCGGGTAGGAGATACGCAGTATTTT,CSPGFRVGDTQYF,TRBJ2-3,.,.,TRBV20-1
TGTGCCAGCAGTCCAGTCGTTTGGGATTTAGCCAAAAACATTCAGTACTTC,CASSPVVWDLAKNIQYF,TRBJ2-4,few,.,TRBV6-2/TRBV6-3
TGCAGTGCTAGACCGGGGGCTAACTATGGCTACACCTTC,CSARPGANYGYTF,TRBJ1-2,few,.,TRBV20-1
TGTGCCAGCAGCTCCGCGGACAGGATATATACCGGGGAGCTGTTTTTT,CASSSADRIYTGELFF,TRBJ2-2,.,TRBD1,TRBV7-9
TGTGCCAGCATATTCCTGGGGCTTGGCACAGATACGCAGTATTTT,CASIFLGLGTDTQYF,TRBJ2-3,.,.,TRBV7-9
TGTGCCAGCAGCCAAAGCCGGCTTGGGGAGCTGTTTTTT,CASSQSRLGELFF,TRBJ2-2,few,.,TRBV3-1
TGTGCCAGCAGTCCGCTCGGACAGGGGACGAAGACCCAGTACTTC,CASSPLGQGTKTQYF,TRBJ2-5,few,TRBD1,TRBV12-3/TRBV12-4